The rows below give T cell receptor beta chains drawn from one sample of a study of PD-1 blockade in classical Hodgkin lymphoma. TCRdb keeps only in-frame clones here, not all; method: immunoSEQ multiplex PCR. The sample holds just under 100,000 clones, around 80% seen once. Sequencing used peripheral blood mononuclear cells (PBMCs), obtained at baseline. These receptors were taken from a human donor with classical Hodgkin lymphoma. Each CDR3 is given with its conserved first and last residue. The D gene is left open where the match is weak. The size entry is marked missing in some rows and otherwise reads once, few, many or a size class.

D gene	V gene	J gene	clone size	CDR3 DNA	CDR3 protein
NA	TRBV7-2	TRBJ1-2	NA	TGTGCCAGCAGCGTACAGGGAGCCGGGGGTTATGGCTACACCTTC	CASSVQGAGGYGYTF
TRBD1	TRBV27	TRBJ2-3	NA	TGTGCCAGCAGTCCCCGGGACAGGGGGCGGACAGATACGCAGTATTTT	CASSPRDRGRTDTQYF
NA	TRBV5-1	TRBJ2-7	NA	TGCGCCAGCAGCTTTGGGGGGCTAGACGAGCAGTACTTC	CASSFGGLDEQYF
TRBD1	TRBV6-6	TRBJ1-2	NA	TGTGCCAGCAGCCCGGACAGGGGGCGGTATGGCTACACCTTC	CASSPDRGRYGYTF
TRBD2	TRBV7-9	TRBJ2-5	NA	TGTGCCAGCAGCTTTTTTGGACTAGTTGGGGGGTACCAAGAGACCCAGTACTTC	CASSFFGLVGGYQETQYF
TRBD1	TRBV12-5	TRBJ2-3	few	TGTGCTAGTGGACCGGGACAGGGGGTCGGGGATACGCAGTATTTT	CASGPGQGVGDTQYF
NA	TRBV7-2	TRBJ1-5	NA	TGTGCCAGCAGCCTGGGGGTATCAGAGCCCCAGCATTTT	CASSLGVSEPQHF
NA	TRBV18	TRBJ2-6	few	TGTGCCAGCTCACCACGGCGGGACAGTGACACCTCTGGGGCCAACGTCCTGACTTTC	CASSPRRDSDTSGANVLTF
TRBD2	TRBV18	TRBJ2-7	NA	TGTGCCAGCTCACCACCGTCTCTAGCGGAAACCTACGAGCAGTACTTC	CASSPPSLAETYEQYF
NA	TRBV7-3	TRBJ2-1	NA	TGTGCCAGCAGCTCCGTTGCCTACAATGAGCAGTTCTTC	CASSSVAYNEQFF
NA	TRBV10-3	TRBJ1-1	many	TGTGCCATCAACCCACAGGGTGGCGCTGAAGCTTTCTTT	CAINPQGGAEAFF
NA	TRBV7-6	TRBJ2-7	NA	TGTGCCAGCAGCTTACAGGGGGGGACTCCCAGCGAGCAGTACTTC	CASSLQGGTPSEQYF
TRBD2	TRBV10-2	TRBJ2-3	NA	TGCGCCAGTACTGGCCAGCGGGAGGATTCTAGCACAGATACGCAGTATTTT	CASTGQREDSSTDTQYF
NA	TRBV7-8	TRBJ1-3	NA	TGTGCCAGCAGCCCCCGGCGGCAGGCTAAATTTGTCTCTGGAAACACCATATATTTT	CASSPRRQAKFVSGNTIYF
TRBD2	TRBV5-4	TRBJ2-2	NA	TGTGCCACAAGCGGGAGGGCCTTTCCCGGGGAGCTGTTTTTT	CATSGRAFPGELFF
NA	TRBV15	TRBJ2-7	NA	TGTGCCACCAGCAGAGATCGGGCAGGCTCCTACGAGCAGTACTTC	CATSRDRAGSYEQYF
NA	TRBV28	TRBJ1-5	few	TGTGCCAGCAGTTCACCTGGGGGGGCTTATAGCAATCAGCCCCAGCATTTT	CASSSPGGAYSNQPQHF
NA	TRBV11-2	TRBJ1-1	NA	TGTGCCAGCACCCCCACCGGTTTTACAGCTTTCTTT	CASTPTGFTAFF
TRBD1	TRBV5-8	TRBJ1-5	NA	TGTGCCAGCAGCTTGATGCCGGGACAGGGGCTCTCTCCCCAGCATTTT	CASSLMPGQGLSPQHF
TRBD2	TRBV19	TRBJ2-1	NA	TGTGCCAGTAGTATCTCCCAGGGAGGGCCCCCATCCTCTGGGTTCTTC	CASSISQGGPPSSGFF
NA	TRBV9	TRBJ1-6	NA	TGTGCCAGCAGCGTAGGGGGCTCCTATAATTCACCCCTCCACTTT	CASSVGGSYNSPLHF
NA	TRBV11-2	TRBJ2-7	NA	TGTGCCAGCAGCTTGGGGTCCTACGAGCAGTACTTC	CASSLGSYEQYF
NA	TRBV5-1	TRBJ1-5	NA	TGCGCCAGCAGCTTGCGGCCGAGCAATCAGCCCCAGCATTTT	CASSLRPSNQPQHF
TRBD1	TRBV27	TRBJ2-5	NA	TGTGCCAGCAGTCTGCGGACAGGGGGAGAGACCCAGTACTTC	CASSLRTGGETQYF
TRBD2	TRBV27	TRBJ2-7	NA	TGTGCCAGCAGAGCCGCCACCAAACTAGCGGGAGCTTCCTACGAGCAGTACTTC	CASRAATKLAGASYEQYF
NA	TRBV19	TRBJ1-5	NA	TGTGCCAGTACCCTCCAGGAGTCTGGTAATCAGCCCCAGCATTTT	CASTLQESGNQPQHF
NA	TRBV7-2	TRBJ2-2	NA	TGTGCCAGCAGCTTAGCGGGACTCCAGAACACCGGGGAGCTGTTTTTT	CASSLAGLQNTGELFF
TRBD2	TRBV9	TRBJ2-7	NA	TGTGCCAGCAGCCCCCGAGTGCGCAGCGGGGGCGAGCAGTACTTC	CASSPRVRSGGEQYF
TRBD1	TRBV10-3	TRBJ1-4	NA	TGTGCCACCCGGGACAGCGCGGATGAAAAACTGTTTTTT	CATRDSADEKLFF
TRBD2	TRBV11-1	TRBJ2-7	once	TGTGCCAGCGACCTCGGACTAGCGGGAGGTAGCGAGCAGTACTTC	CASDLGLAGGSEQYF
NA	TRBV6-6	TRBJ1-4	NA	TGTGCCAGCAGTGACCCAGGGGCCCGTAATGAAAAACTGTTTTTT	CASSDPGARNEKLFF
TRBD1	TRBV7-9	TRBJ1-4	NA	TGTGCCAGCAGCTACGAACTACAGGGGGGGTATGAAAAACTGTTTTTT	CASSYELQGGYEKLFF
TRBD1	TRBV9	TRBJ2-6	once	TGTGCCAGCAGCGTACCAGGGGGCGCTGGGGCCAACGTCCTGACTTTC	CASSVPGGAGANVLTF
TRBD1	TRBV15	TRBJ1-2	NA	TGTGCCACCAGCAGAGGCCTAACAGGGGGCCGACGTTCCATCTATGGCTACACCTTC	CATSRGLTGGRRSIYGYTF
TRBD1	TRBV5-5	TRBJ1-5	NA	TGTGCCAGCAGCTTGGGACAGGGGCGATTTTATAGCAATCAGCCCCAGCATTTT	CASSLGQGRFYSNQPQHF
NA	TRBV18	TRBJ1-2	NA	TGTGCCAGCTCTACTGGGGCTACAGGGATTCTCTATGGCTACACCTTC	CASSTGATGILYGYTF
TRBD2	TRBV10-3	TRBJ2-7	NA	TGTGCCATCAGTCAGCGGGAGGCGGCCTACGAGCAGTACTTC	CAISQREAAYEQYF
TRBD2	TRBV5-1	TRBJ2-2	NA	TGCGCCAGCAGCCAAGGACTAGCTGGTTTTATTGGGGAGCTGTTTTTT	CASSQGLAGFIGELFF
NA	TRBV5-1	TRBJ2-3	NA	TGCGCCAGCAGCCCCGGACAGCTCACAGATACGCAGTATTTT	CASSPGQLTDTQYF
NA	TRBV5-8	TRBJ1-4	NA	TGTGCCAGCAGACAGGGTCTGCTTAAGGAAAAACTGTTTTTT	CASRQGLLKEKLFF
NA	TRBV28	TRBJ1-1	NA	TGTGCCAGCAGTTTCTGGGGGCGTCCGTCTGAAGCTTTCTTT	CASSFWGRPSEAFF
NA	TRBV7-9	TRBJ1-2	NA	TGTGCCAGCAGCTTATCGGGGGTTGGCTACACCTTC	CASSLSGVGYTF
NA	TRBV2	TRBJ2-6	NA	TGTGCCAGCAGTGCCCGGCCTGGGGCCAACGTCCTGACTTTC	CASSARPGANVLTF